The present T cell receptor (beta chain) was sequenced within a study of CD8+CD57+ T cells in acquired aplastic anemia. The study's findings and limits: CD8+ Simpson's diversity did not differ significantly between patients and controls.

Genomic DNA templated the TCR beta VDJ and CDR3 profiling. From the reads, TCRdb called clonotypes with MiXCR, one entry per CDR3 protein. In the table there are around 190,000 distinct CDR3 sequences, approximately 48% of which are singletons. The CDR3 runs 15 residues. CDR1 is MNHNS, CDR2 SASEGT, per germline. V was trimmed by 6 bases and J by 1 base, leaving 16 bases between them. This clonotype appeared many times. Its antigen is still unknown. Sequencing involved patients with CD8+CD57+ cell expansion previously shown by flow cytometry. Patients uniformly had severe acquired aplastic anemia. The origin of this receptor is a human donor with aplastic anemia. V is TRBV6-1 and J is TRBJ2-7; a weak D match, TRBD1 (5 bases). The sample consisted of sorted CD4+, CD8+, or CD8+CD57+ T cells (not recorded which) from PBMCs. The CDR3 DNA reads as TGTGCCAGCAGCTCACCCAGGGTAGGGTCCTACGAGCAGTACTTC. Its protein product is CASSSPRVGSYEQYF.